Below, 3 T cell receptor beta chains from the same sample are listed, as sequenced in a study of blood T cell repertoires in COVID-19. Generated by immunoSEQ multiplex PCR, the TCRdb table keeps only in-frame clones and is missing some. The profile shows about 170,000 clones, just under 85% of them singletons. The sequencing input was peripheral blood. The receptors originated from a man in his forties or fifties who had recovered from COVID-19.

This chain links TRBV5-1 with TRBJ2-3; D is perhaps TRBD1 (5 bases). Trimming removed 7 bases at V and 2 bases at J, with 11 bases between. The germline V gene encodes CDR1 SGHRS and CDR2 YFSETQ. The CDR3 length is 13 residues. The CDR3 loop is CASWSRDTDTQYF. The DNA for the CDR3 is TGCGCCAGCTGGAGCAGGGACACAGATACGCAGTATTTT.

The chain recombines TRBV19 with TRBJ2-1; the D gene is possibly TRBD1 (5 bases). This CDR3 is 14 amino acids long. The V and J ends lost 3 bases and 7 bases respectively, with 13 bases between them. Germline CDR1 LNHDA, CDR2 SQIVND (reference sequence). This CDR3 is CASSIRLGDNEQFF. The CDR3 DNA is TGTGCCAGTAGTATTAGGTTAGGGGATAATGAGCAGTTCTTC.

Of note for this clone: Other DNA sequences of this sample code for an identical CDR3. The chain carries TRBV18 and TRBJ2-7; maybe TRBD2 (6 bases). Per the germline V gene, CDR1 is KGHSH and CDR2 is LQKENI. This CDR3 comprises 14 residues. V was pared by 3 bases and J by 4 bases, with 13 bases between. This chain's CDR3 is CASSPGTGAYEQYF. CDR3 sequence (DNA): TGTGCCAGCTCACCCGGGACTGGGGCATACGAGCAGTACTTC.